The rows below give T cell receptor beta chains drawn from one sample of a study of T cell responses to AZD1222 COVID-19 vaccine. The assay was immunoSEQ multiplex PCR, and TCRdb's table has in-frame clones only and misses some. The repertoire holds about 84,000 clones, 85% to 90% seen once, with roughly 29% in the top ten. Material: peripheral blood, obtained on day 0 of AZD1222 vaccination. All receptors come from an adult in good health. The CDR3 runs from the conserved cysteine through the conserved F or W.

v_call	j_call	cdr3_aa
TRBV7-2	TRBJ1-2	CATPREYGYTF
TRBV6-2/TRBV6-3	TRBJ1-5	CASSYGINQPQHF
TRBV4-2	TRBJ1-3	CASSQGRGDGNTIYF
TRBV7-8	TRBJ2-1	CASSLGAQGHEQFF
TRBV28	TRBJ2-7	CASTPNGYEQYF
TRBV21-1	TRBJ2-1	CASSEGLAGGADNEQFF
TRBV27	TRBJ1-2	CASSLGRGRVEGYTF
TRBV7-9	TRBJ2-7	CASSLEGAIIYEQYF
TRBV7-9	TRBJ1-1	CASSLVSGRGNTEAFF
TRBV5-1	TRBJ2-7	CASSPQGSGLGTVYEQYF
TRBV5-1	TRBJ1-4	CASSSDLKNEKLFF
TRBV28	TRBJ2-1	CASSHHLGRNEQFF
TRBV7-8	TRBJ1-2	CASSLDRGDYGYTF
TRBV7-2	TRBJ2-7	CASSLSRPRNGLAKEQYF
TRBV6-1	TRBJ1-5	CASSEVRTNQPQHF
TRBV25-1	TRBJ2-2	CASSEAGQGRAGELFF
TRBV6-6	TRBJ1-1	CASSRRDTEAFF
TRBV9	TRBJ2-7	CASSVTGNDYEQYF
TRBV30	TRBJ1-3	CAWSVRGSGNTIYF
TRBV6-2/TRBV6-3	TRBJ2-5	CASSPGTGEAKTQYF
TRBV7-9	TRBJ2-3	CASSSGIWEADTQYF
TRBV3-1/TRBV3-2	TRBJ2-7	CASSPSKGTGPYEQYF
TRBV28	TRBJ1-4	CASSSTAGPNEKLFF
TRBV6-5	TRBJ1-6	CASSLQGAGSPLHF
TRBV3-1/TRBV3-2	TRBJ2-2	CASSQGSGFYTGELFF
TRBV5-5	TRBJ2-7	CASSWWGSGRFYEQYF
TRBV6-5	TRBJ1-1	CASRSDPQGNTEAFF
TRBV30	TRBJ1-5	CAWSKGADSNQPQHF
TRBV29-1	TRBJ2-3	CSQTSGTTDTQYF
TRBV7-9	TRBJ1-4	CASSPLGTEKLFF
TRBV9	TRBJ2-5	CASSVFGSYQETQYF
TRBV7-9	TRBJ1-2	CASSSTGDRRNYGYTF
TRBV9	TRBJ2-1	CASSVEGDSDNEQFF
TRBV24-1	TRBJ2-5	CATSDSKSVTVETQYF
TRBV27	TRBJ1-5	CASSFLAHVDRANQPQHF
TRBV11-2	TRBJ2-1	CASSLRGTSYNEQFF
TRBV28	TRBJ1-1	CASSSTGMNTEAFF
TRBV5-1	TRBJ1-2	CASSLRRTGGNGYTF
TRBV10-3	TRBJ1-1	CAISDLPNTEAFF
TRBV5-4	TRBJ2-3	CASSTGRRGSTDTQYF
TRBV10-1	TRBJ1-4	CASRRTGPNEKLFF
TRBV2	TRBJ2-7	CASRNRAKTSSYEQYF
TRBV6-4	TRBJ2-2	CASSDYGRENTGELFF
TRBV28	TRBJ2-5	CASSPHHLGTSSETQYF
TRBV28	TRBJ1-3	CASSLFGNTIYF
TRBV7-9	TRBJ1-5	CASSFWTGGRSNQPQHF
TRBV28	TRBJ2-2	CASSSGSAGELFF
TRBV5-1	TRBJ1-4	CASSLGPRGEKLFF
TRBV2	TRBJ1-1	CASRVNTEAFF
TRBV27	TRBJ2-3	CASSWDRAGDTQYF
TRBV9	TRBJ2-7	CASSLDRGPYEQYF
TRBV3-1/TRBV3-2	TRBJ2-3	CASSRVPDTQYF
TRBV19	TRBJ1-1	CASSVTGSVNTEAFF
TRBV5-1	TRBJ2-1	CASSLSGDEQFF
TRBV9	TRBJ1-2	CASSVDGLNYGYTF
TRBV28	TRBJ1-2	CASSYRQGDYGYTF
TRBV5-4	TRBJ2-1	CASSLASGRAPYNEQFF
TRBV7-2	TRBJ2-7	CASSLRMYVEEQYF